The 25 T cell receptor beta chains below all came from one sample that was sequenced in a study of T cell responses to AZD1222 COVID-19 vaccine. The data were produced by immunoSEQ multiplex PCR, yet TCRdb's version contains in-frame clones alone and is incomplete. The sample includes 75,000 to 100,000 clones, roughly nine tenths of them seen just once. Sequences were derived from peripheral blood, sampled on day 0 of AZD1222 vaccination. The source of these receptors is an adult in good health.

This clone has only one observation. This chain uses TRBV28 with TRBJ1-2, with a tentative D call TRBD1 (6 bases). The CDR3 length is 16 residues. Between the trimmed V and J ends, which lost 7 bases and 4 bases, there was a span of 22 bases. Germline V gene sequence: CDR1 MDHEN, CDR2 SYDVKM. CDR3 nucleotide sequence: TGTGCCAGCACCCTACGAGGCACAGGGCTTCTCTATGGCTACACCTTC. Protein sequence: CASTLRGTGLLYGYTF.

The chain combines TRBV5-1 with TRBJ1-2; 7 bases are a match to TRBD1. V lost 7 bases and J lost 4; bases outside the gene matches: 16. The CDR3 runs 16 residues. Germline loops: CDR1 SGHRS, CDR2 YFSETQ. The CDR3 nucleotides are TGCGCCAGCGTAGAGAGCCCCGCACAGGGGAGCTATGGCTACACCTTC. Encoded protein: CASVESPAQGSYGYTF.

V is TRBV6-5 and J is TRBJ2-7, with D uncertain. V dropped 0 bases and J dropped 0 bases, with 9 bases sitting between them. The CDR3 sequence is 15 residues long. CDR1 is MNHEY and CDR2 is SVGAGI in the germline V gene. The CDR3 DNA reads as TGTGCCAGCAGTTACTCGTCCGCTTACTCCTACGAGCAGTACTTC. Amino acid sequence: CASSYSSAYSYEQYF.

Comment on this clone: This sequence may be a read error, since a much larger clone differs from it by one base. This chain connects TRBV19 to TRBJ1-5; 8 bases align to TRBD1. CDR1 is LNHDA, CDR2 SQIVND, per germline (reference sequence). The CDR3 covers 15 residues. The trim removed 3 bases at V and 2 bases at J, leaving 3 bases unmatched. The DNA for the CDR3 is TGTGCCAGTAGTATGCAGGGGGCAGGCAATCAGCCCCAGCATTTT. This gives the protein CASSMQGAGNQPQHF.

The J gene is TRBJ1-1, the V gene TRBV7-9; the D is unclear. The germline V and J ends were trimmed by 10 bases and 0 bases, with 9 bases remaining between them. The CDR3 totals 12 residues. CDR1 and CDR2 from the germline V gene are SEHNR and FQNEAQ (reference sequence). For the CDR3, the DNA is TGTGCCACCTTTCTTCTGAACACTGAAGCTTTCTTT. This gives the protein CATFLLNTEAFF.

DNA of the CDR3: TGCGCCAGCAGCCAAGTTATGTCCGCCACCCAGCCCCAGCATTTT. Encoded protein: CASSQVMSATQPQHF. This rearrangement joins TRBV4-3 to TRBJ1-5; D gene uncertain. The CDR3 totals 15 residues. Germline values: CDR1 LGHNA, CDR2 YSLEER. Trimming shortened V by 1 base and J by 7 bases, and 14 bases separated the two germline ends.

CDR3 in amino acids: CASSLADRLDNTIYF. CDR3 nucleotide sequence: TGTGCCAGCAGCCTCGCTGACAGGCTGGATAACACCATATATTTT. The rearrangement joins TRBV5-4 to TRBJ1-3, with D possibly matching TRBD1 (6 bases). Germline V CDR1 and CDR2: SGHNT, YYREEE (reference sequence). The CDR3 totals 15 residues. The germline V and J ends were trimmed by 4 bases and 7 bases, with 18 bases remaining between them.

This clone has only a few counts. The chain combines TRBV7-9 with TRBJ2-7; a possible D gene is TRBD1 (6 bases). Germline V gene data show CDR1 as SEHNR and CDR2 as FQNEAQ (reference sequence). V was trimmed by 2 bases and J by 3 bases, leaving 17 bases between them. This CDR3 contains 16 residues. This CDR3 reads CASSLSGPGAGYEQYF. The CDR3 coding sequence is TGTGCCAGCAGCTTATCGGGACCAGGGGCAGGCTACGAGCAGTACTTC.

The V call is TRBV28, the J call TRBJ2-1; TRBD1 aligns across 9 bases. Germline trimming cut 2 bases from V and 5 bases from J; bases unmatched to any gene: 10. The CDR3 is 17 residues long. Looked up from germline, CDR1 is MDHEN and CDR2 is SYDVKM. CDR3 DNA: TGTGCCAGCAGTTTAGGACCCAACAGGGGGCATGACAATGAGCAGTTCTTC. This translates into CASSLGPNRGHDNEQFF.

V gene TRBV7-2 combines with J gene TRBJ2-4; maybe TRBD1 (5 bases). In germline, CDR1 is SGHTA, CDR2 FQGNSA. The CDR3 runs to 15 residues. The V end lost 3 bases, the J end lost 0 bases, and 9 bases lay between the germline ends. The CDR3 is CASSLAGQAKNIQYF. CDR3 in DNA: TGTGCCAGCAGCTTGGCAGGACAAGCCAAAAACATTCAGTACTTC.

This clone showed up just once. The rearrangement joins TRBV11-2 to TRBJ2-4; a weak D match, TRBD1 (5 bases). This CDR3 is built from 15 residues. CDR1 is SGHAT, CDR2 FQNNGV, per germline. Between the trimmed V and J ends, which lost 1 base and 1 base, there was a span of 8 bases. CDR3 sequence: CASSLVAGAKNIQYF. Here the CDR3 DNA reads TGTGCCAGCAGCTTAGTGGCAGGGGCCAAAAACATTCAGTACTTC.

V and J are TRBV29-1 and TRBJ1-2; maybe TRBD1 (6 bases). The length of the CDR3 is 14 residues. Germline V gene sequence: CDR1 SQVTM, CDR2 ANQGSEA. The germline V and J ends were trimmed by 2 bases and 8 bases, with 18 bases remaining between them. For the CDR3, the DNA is TGCAGCGTTGAACCCCGGACAGCGCTTGAGGGCTACACCTTC. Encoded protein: CSVEPRTALEGYTF.

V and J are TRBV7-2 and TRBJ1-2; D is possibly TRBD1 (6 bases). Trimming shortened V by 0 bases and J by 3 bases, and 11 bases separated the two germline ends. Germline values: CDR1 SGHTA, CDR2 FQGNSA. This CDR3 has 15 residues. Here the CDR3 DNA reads TGTGCCAGCAGCTTAGCCGACAGGCCTTACTATGGCTACACCTTC. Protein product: CASSLADRPYYGYTF.

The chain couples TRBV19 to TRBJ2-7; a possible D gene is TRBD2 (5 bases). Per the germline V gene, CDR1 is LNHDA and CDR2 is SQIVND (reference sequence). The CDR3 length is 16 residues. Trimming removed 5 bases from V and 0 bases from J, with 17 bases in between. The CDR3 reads CASSGSGGLSSYEQYF. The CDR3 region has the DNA TGTGCCAGTAGTGGGTCAGGAGGACTTAGCTCCTACGAGCAGTACTTC.

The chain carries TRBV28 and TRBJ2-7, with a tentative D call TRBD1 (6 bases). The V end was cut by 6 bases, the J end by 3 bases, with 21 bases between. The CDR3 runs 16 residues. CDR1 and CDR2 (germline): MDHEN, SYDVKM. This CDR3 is CASRNPGTRGGYEQYF. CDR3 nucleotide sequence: TGTGCCAGCAGGAACCCCGGGACAAGGGGTGGCTACGAGCAGTACTTC.

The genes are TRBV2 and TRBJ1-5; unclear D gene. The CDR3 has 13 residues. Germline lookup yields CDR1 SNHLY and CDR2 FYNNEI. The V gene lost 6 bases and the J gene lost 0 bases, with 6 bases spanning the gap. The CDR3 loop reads CASRQYSNQPQHF. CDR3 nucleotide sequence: TGTGCCAGCAGACAGTATAGCAATCAGCCCCAGCATTTT.

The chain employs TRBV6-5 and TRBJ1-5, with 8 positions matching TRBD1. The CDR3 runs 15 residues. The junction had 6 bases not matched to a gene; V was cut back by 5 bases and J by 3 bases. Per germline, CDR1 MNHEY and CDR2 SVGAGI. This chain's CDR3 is CASSTGQGFNQPQHF. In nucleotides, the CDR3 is TGTGCCAGCAGTACAGGACAGGGCTTCAATCAGCCCCAGCATTTT.

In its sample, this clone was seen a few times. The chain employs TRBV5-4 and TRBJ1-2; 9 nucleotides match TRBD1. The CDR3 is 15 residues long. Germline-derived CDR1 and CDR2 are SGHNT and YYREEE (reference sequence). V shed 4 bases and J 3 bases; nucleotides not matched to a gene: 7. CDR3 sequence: CASSLVTGGHYGYTF. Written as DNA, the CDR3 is TGTGCCAGCAGCCTAGTGACAGGGGGTCACTATGGCTACACCTTC.

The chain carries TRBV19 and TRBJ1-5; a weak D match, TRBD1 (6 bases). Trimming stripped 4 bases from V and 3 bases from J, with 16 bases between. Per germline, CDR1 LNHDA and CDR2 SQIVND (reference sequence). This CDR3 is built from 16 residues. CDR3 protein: CASSTQGLELNQPQHF. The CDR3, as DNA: TGTGCCAGTAGTACCCAGGGGTTGGAACTCAATCAGCCCCAGCATTTT. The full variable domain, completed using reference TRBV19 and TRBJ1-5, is DGGITQSPKYLFRKEGQNVTLSCEQNLNHDAMYWYRQDPGQGLRLIYYSQIVNDFQKGDIAEGYSVSREKKESFPLTVTSAQKNPTAFYLCASSTQGLELNQPQHFGDGTRLSIL.

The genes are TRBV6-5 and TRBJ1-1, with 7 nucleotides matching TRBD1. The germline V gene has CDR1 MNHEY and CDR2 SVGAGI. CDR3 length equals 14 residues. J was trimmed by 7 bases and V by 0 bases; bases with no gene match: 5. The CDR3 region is CASSYSLRQGEAFF. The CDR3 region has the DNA TGTGCCAGCAGTTACTCACTACGACAGGGTGAAGCTTTCTTT.

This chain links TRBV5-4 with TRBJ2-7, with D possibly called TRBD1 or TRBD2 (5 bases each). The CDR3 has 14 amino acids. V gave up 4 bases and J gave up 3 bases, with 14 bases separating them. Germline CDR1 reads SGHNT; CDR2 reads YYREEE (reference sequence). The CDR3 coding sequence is TGTGCCAGCAGCGCCGGGTTGGGGGACTACGAGCAGTACTTC. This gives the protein CASSAGLGDYEQYF. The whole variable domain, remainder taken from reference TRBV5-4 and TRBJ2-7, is ETGVTQSPTHLIKTRGQQVTLRCSSQSGHNTVSWYQQALGQGPQFIFQYYREEENGRGNFPPRFSGLQFPNYSSELNVNALELDDSALYLCASSAGLGDYEQYFGPGTRLTVT.

The CDR3: CASSQEIWRAREETQYF. CDR3 in DNA: TGTGCCAGCAGCCAAGAAATTTGGCGGGCTAGAGAAGAGACCCAGTACTTC. The rearrangement uses TRBV3-1 (or the pseudogene TRBV3-2) and TRBJ2-5; D possibly corresponds to TRBD2 (5 bases). This CDR3 is built from 17 residues. The V end was cut by 0 bases, the J end by 3 bases, with 17 bases between. CDR1 and CDR2 from the germline V gene are LGHDT and YNNKEL (reference sequence).

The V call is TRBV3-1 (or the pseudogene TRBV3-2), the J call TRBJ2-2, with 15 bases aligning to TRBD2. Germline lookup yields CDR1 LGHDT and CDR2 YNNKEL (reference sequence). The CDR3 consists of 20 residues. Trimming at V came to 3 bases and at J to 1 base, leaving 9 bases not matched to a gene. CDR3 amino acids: CASSQTSGTSGGRNTGELFF. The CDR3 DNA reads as TGTGCCAGCAGCCAGACCTCCGGGACTAGCGGGGGGCGGAACACCGGGGAGCTGTTTTTT.

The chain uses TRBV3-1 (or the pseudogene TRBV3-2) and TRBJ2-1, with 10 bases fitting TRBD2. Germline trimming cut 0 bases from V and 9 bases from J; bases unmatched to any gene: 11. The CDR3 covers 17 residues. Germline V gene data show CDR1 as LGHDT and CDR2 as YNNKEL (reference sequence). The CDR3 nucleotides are TGTGCCAGCAGCCAAGATGACCTAGCGGGGGCCACGGGTGAGCAGTTCTTC. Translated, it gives CASSQDDLAGATGEQFF.

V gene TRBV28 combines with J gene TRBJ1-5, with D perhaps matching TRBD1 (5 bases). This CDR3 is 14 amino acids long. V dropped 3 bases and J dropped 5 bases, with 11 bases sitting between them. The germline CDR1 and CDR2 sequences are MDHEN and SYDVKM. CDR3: CASSFPDRYQPQHF. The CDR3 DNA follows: TGTGCCAGCAGTTTCCCCGACAGATATCAGCCCCAGCATTTT.